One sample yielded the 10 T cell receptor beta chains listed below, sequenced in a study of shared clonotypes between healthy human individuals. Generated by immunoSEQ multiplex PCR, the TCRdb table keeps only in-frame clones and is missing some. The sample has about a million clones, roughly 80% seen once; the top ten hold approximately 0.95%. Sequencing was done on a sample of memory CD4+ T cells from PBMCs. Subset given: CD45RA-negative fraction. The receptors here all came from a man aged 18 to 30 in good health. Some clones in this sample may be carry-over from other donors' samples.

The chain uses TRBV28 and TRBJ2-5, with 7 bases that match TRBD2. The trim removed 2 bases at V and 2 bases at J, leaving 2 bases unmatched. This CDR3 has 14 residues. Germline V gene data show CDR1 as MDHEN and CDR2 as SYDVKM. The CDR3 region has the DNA TGTGCCAGCAGTTTAACTAGCGCACAAGAGACCCAGTACTTC. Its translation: CASSLTSAQETQYF.

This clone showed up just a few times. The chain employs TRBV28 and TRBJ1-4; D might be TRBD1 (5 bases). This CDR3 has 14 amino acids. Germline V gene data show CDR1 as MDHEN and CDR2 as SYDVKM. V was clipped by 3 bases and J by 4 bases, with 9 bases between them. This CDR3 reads CASSFGGDNEKLFF. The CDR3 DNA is TGTGCCAGCAGTTTTGGGGGGGATAATGAAAAACTGTTTTTT.

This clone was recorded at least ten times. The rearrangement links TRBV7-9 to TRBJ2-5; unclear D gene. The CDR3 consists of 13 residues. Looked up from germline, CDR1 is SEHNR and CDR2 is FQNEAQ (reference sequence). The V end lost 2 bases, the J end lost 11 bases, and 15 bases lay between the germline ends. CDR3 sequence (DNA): TGTGCCAGCAGCTTATCGGGCTCGGGCGTACAGTACTTC. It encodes CASSLSGSGVQYF.

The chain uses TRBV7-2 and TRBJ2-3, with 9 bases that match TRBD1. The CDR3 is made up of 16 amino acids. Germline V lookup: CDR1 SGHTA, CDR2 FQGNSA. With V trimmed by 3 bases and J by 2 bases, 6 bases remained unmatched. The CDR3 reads CASSFTGTGPTDTQYF. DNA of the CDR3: TGTGCCAGCAGCTTTACCGGGACAGGGCCCACAGATACGCAGTATTTT.

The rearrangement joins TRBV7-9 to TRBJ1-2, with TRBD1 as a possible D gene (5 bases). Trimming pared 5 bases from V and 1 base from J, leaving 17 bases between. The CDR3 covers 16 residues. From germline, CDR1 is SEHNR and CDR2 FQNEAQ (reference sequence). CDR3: CASSPIRGYYNYGYTF. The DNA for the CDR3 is TGTGCCAGCAGCCCGATTCGGGGGTACTATAACTATGGCTACACCTTC.

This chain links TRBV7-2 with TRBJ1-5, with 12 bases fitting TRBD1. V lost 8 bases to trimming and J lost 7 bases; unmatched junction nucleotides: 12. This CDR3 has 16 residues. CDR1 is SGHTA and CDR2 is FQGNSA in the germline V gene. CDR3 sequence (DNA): TGTGCCAGCGCCCGGGGGGACAGGGGGCTTGGACAGCCCCAGCATTTT. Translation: CASARGDRGLGQPQHF.

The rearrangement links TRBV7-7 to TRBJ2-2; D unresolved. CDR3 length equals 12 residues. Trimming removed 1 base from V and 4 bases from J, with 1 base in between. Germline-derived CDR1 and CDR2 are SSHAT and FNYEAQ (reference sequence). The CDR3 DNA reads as TGTGCCAGCAGCTTAGGCACCGGGGAGCTGTTTTTT. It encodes CASSLGTGELFF.

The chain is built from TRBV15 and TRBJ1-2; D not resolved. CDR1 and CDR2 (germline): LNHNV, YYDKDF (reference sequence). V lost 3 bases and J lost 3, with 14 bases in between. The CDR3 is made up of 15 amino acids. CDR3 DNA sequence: TGTGCCACCAGCAGTTTTTCAGCGGCCCACTATGGCTACACCTTC. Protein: CATSSFSAAHYGYTF.

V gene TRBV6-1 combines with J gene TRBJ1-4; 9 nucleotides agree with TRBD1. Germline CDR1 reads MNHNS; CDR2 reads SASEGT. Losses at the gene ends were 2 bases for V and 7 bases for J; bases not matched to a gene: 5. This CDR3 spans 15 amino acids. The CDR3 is CASSENRGRGEKLFF. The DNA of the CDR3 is TGTGCCAGCAGTGAAAACAGGGGGCGCGGTGAAAAACTGTTTTTT.

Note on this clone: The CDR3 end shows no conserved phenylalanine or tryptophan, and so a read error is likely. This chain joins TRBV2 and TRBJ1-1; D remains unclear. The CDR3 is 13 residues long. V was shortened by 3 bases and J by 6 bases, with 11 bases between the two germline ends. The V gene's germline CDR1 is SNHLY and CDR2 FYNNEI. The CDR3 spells CASSDRLWAEAFL. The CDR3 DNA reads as TGTGCCAGCAGTGACAGGCTGTGGGCTGAAGCTTTCCTT.